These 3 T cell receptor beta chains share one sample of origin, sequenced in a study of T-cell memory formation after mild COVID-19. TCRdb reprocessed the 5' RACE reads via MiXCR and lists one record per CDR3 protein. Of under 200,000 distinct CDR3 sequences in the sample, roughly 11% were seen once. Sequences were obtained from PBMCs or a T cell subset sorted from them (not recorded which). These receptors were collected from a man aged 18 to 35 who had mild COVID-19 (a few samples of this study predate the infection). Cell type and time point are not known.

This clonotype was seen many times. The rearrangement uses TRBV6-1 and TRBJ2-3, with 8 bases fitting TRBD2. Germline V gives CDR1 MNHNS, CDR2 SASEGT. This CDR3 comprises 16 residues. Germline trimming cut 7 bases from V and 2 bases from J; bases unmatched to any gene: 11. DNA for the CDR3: TGTGCCAGCACCATCGGCTTAGCGGGGCCCACAGATACGCAGTATTTT. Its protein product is CASTIGLAGPTDTQYF.

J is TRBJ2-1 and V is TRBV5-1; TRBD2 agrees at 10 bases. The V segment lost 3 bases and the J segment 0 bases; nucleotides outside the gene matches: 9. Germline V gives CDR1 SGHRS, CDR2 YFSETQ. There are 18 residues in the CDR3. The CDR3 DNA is TGCGCCAGCAGCTACTCTAGCGGGGGCCCTAGCTCCTACAATGAGCAGTTCTTC. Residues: CASSYSSGGPSSYNEQFF.

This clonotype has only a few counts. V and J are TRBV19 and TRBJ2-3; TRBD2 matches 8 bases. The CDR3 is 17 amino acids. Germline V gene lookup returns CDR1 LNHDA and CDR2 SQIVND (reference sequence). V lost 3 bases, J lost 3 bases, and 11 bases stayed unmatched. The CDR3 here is CASSIGLRGAVTDTQYF. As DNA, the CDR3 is TGTGCCAGTAGTATTGGCTTGCGGGGGGCCGTTACAGATACGCAGTATTTT.